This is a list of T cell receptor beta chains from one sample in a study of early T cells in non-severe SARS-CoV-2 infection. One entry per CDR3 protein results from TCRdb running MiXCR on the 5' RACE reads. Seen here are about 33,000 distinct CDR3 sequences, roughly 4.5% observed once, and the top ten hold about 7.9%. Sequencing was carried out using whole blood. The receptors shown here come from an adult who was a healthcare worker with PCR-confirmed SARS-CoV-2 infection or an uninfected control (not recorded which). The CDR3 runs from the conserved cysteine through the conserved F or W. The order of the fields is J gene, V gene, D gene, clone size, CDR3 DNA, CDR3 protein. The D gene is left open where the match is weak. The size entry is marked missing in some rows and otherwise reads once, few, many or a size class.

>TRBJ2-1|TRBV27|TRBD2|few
TGTGCCAGCAGTTTTGGAGCGGGGGTATACAATGAGCAGTTCTTC
CASSFGAGVYNEQFF
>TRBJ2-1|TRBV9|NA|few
TGTGCCAGCAGCGCAGTACAGGGTATGGATGAGCAGTTCTTC
CASSAVQGMDEQFF
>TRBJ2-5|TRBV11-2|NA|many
TGTGCCAGCAGGCGATGGGGGAGCCAGGAGACCCAGTACTTC
CASRRWGSQETQYF
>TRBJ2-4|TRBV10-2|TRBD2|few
TGCGCCGGGACTAGCGGGGGGGCCGCGAACATTCAGTACTTC
CAGTSGGAANIQYF
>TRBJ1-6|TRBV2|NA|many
TGTGCCAGCAGAGACACGGGACAACGTAATTCACCCCTCCACTTT
CASRDTGQRNSPLHF
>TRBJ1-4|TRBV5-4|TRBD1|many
TGTGCCAGCAGCTTGGGAGGGGACAGCCATAATGAAAAACTGTTTTTT
CASSLGGDSHNEKLFF
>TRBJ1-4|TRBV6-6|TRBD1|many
TGTGCCAGCAAAACCCGACAGGGCCTTAATGAAAAACTGTTTTTT
CASKTRQGLNEKLFF
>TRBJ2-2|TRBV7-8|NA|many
TGTGCCATCCTGCAAAGTTATACCGGGGAGCTGTTTTTT
CAILQSYTGELFF
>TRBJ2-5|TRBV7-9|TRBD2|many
TGTGCCAGCAGCCTAGCGGGGGGCGGACAAGAGACCCAGTACTTC
CASSLAGGGQETQYF
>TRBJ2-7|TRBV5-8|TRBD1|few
TGTGCCAGCAGCCCCGGGACAGGGGGCTTCTCCGAGCAGTACTTC
CASSPGTGGFSEQYF
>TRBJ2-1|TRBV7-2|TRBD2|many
TGTGCCAGCAGGACACCCCTAGCGGGGGTTTCCTACAATGAGCAGTTCTTC
CASRTPLAGVSYNEQFF
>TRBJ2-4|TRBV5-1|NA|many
TGCGCCAGCAGCTTGGCCATTGGGGACGCAAACATTCAGTACTTC
CASSLAIGDANIQYF
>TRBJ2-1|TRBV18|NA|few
TGTGCCAGCTCACCGGGCATTGACGATGAGCAGTTCTTC
CASSPGIDDEQFF
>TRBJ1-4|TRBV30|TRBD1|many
TGTGCCTGGAGGACAGGGGGTACCGAAAAACTGTTTTTT
CAWRTGGTEKLFF
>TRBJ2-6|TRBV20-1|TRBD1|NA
TGCAGTGCTAGCACCAGACAGGGGTTTAACTCTGGGACCAACGTCCTGACTTTC
CSASTRQGFNSGTNVLTF
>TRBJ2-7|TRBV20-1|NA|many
TGCAGTGCTAGAGCCCGACAGTCCCATGTGGCAGAGCAGTACTTC
CSARARQSHVAEQYF
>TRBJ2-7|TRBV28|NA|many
TGTGCCAGCACCACAGGGCAACGCGAGCAGTACTTC
CASTTGQREQYF
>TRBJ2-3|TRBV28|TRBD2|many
TGTGCCAGCAGTTTATGGCGGACTAGCGGACCAGATACGCAGTATTTT
CASSLWRTSGPDTQYF
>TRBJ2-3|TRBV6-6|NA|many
TGTGCCAGCAGTTACTCTGGGCGGGACCCCTCCCCAGATACGCAGTATTTT
CASSYSGRDPSPDTQYF
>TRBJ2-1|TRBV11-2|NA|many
TGTGCCAGCAGCTTAGTCTCGGGGAATGAGCAGTTCTTC
CASSLVSGNEQFF
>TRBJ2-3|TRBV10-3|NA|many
TGTGCCATCAGTGCCTCCGGGACAAACACAGATACGCAGTATTTT
CAISASGTNTDTQYF
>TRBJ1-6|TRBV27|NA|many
TGTGCCAGCAGTTTATCGGGGACGGCATTTAATTCACCCCTCCACTTT
CASSLSGTAFNSPLHF
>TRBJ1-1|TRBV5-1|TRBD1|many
TGCGCCAGCAGCTTGGACAGGGGAGTCACTGAAGCTTTCTTT
CASSLDRGVTEAFF
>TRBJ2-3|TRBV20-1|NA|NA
TGCAGTGCTTTGAGGGGCCGCACAGATACGCAGTATTTT
CSALRGRTDTQYF
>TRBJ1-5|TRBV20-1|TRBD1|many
TGCAGTGCTAGCCGGACAGGGGGCGGACAGCCCCAGCATTTT
CSASRTGGGQPQHF
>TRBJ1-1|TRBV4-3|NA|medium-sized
TGCGCCAGCAGCCAACTAACAGGGAACACTGAAGCTTTCTTT
CASSQLTGNTEAFF
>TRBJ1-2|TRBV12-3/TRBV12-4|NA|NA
TGTGCCAGCATCCTTAGCCGCAGTCCAGCTAACTATGGCTACACCTTC
CASILSRSPANYGYTF
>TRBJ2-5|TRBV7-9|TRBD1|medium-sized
TGTGCCAGCAGCCCACGGACAGGGGTTTTCCAAGAGACCCAGTACTTC
CASSPRTGVFQETQYF
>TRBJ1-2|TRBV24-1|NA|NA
TGTGCCACCAGTGATTCTTATCAGGGGTACGGCTACACCTTC
CATSDSYQGYGYTF
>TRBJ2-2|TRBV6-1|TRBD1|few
TGTGCCAGCAGTCCCCGACAGGGGGCGCGGACCGGGGAGCTGTTTTTT
CASSPRQGARTGELFF
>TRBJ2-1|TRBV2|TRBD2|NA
TGTGCCAGCAAAAGTGACAGCGGGGGGGAGCAGTTCTTC
CASKSDSGGEQFF
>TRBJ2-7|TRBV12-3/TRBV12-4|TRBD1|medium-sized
TGTGCCAGCAGTCCGGGACAGGGGGCCTACGAGCAGTACTTC
CASSPGQGAYEQYF
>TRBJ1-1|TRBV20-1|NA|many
TGCAGTGTTGGGGGGCGGATGAACACTGAAGCTTTCTTT
CSVGGRMNTEAFF
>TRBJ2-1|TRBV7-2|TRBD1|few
TGTGCCAGCAGCTCCGGGACAGGCTCCAATGAGCAGTTCTTC
CASSSGTGSNEQFF
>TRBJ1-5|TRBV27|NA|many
TGTGCCAGCCGAACCCAGGGGCGAAGCAATCAGCCCCAGCATTTT
CASRTQGRSNQPQHF
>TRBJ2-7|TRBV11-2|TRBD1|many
TGTGCCAGCAGCCCGGGGACAGGTATTTACGAGCAGTACTTC
CASSPGTGIYEQYF
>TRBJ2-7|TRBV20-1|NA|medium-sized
TGCAGTGCCGAGGGCAGGGGGGGCGAGCAGTACTTC
CSAEGRGGEQYF
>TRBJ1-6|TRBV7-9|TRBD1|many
TGTGCCAGCAGGACCGGGACAGGAGGAACTAACGATAATTCACCCCTCCATTTT
CASRTGTGGTNDNSPLHF
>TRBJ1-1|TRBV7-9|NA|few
TGTGCCAGCAGCTTAGGTTTAAGGTCGATATTGCCTGAAGCTTTCTTT
CASSLGLRSILPEAFF
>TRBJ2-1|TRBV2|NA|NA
TGTGCCAGCAGTGAGGTCGGGAGCTCCTACAATGAGCAGTTCTTC
CASSEVGSSYNEQFF
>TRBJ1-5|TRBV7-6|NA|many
TGTGCCAGCAGCTTAGGACCCGGGAGCTATCAGCCCCAGCATTTT
CASSLGPGSYQPQHF
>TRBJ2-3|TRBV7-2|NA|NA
TGTGCCAGCAGCGTCCGGGACCCAGATACGCAGTATTTT
CASSVRDPDTQYF
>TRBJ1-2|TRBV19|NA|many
TGTGCCAGTAGTGGACAGATCCCAAAGGATGGCTACACCTTC
CASSGQIPKDGYTF
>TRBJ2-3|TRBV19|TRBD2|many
TGTGCCAGTAGTAGCTGGACTAGCGGGGGACAAAATACGCAGTATTTT
CASSSWTSGGQNTQYF
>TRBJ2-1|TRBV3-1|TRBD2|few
TGTGCCAGCAGCCGACTAGCGGGGCAATCTACAAATGAGCAGTTCTTC
CASSRLAGQSTNEQFF
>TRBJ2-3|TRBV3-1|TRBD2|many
TGTGCCAGCAGCGGGACTAGCGGGTCTGATGGAGATACGCAGTATTTT
CASSGTSGSDGDTQYF